The 24 T cell receptor beta chains listed next were all sequenced from one sample in a study of T cell responses to AZD1222 COVID-19 vaccine. The repertoire was sequenced with immunoSEQ multiplex PCR; TCRdb's copy has only in-frame clones and lacks some. The profile shows about 60,000 clones, about 89% of them singletons. Sequencing used peripheral blood, obtained 28 days after the second dose of the MenACWY control vaccine. The receptors were gathered from an adult who received the MenACWY meningococcal vaccine as a control.

The chain combines TRBV29-1 with TRBJ2-7; D possibly corresponds to TRBD2 (5 bases). V was trimmed by 6 bases and J by 3 bases, leaving 9 bases between them. The CDR3 contains 11 residues. Germline CDR1 is SQVTM and CDR2 is ANQGSEA. The CDR3 region is CSVADGYEQYF. As DNA, the CDR3 is TGCAGCGTAGCGGACGGCTACGAGCAGTACTTC.

This clone has a handful of counts. The chain has TRBV7-9 and TRBJ2-3; D is unresolved. V was trimmed by 2 bases and J by 6 bases, leaving 9 bases between them. Germline assignment: CDR1 SEHNR and CDR2 FQNEAQ (reference sequence). The CDR3 is made up of 13 amino acids. CDR3 DNA sequence: TGTGCCAGCAGCTTAACAGAAACGGATACGCAGTATTTT. Translated, it gives CASSLTETDTQYF.

This rearrangement joins TRBV14 to TRBJ2-1; TRBD2 agrees at 8 bases. From germline, CDR1 is SGHDN and CDR2 FVKESK. J lost 5 bases, V lost 4 bases, and 10 bases had no gene match. The CDR3 totals 16 residues. The CDR3 nucleotides are TGTGCCAGCAGCCTCTTCGATGGGACTAGAGACAATGAGCAGTTCTTC. Translation gives CASSLFDGTRDNEQFF.

The rearrangement joins TRBV5-5 to TRBJ2-7; TRBD1 is a possible D gene (6 bases). The germline V gene encodes CDR1 SGHKS and CDR2 YYEKEE (reference sequence). Trimming took off 4 bases at V and 5 bases at J, with 19 bases between the two ends. CDR3 size: 15 residues. Here the CDR3 reads CASSPPGQYNDEQYF. In DNA, the CDR3 is TGTGCCAGCAGCCCACCGGGACAATATAACGACGAGCAGTACTTC.

The chain is built from TRBV9 and TRBJ2-3; 8 bases match TRBD2. The CDR3 totals 14 residues. The V gene end was trimmed by 0 bases and the J gene end by 6 bases; junction bases not matched to a gene: 3. Germline loops: CDR1 SGDLS, CDR2 YYNGEE. The CDR3 sequence is CASSVEAGVDTQYF. The CDR3 DNA sequence: TGTGCCAGCAGCGTAGAAGCGGGGGTTGATACGCAGTATTTT.

The V gene is TRBV7-2, the J gene TRBJ2-7; 7 bases map to TRBD1. Trimming at V came to 8 bases and at J to 4 bases, leaving 5 bases not matched to a gene. The CDR3 sequence is 12 residues long. Per the germline V gene, CDR1 is SGHTA and CDR2 is FQGNSA. The CDR3 loop reads CASGTGVYEQYF. For the CDR3, the DNA is TGTGCCAGCGGAACAGGGGTGTACGAGCAGTACTTC.

The chain couples TRBV6-4 to TRBJ2-3; 9 nucleotides align to TRBD1. This CDR3 is 17 amino acids long. V lost 2 bases and J lost 0; bases outside the gene matches: 6. CDR1 and CDR2 (germline): MRHNA, SNTAGT. CDR3 DNA: TGTGCCAGCAGTGACATCGGACAGGGGTCTAGCACAGATACGCAGTATTTT. Its protein product is CASSDIGQGSSTDTQYF.

V usage is TRBV2 and J usage is TRBJ1-6; maybe TRBD1 (5 bases). The V gene lost 9 bases and the J gene lost 8 bases, with 14 bases spanning the gap. The germline V gene has CDR1 SNHLY and CDR2 FYNNEI. This CDR3 has 13 amino acids. CDR3 residues: CASGASRDSPLHF. CDR3 nucleotides: TGTGCCAGTGGGGCCTCCCGGGATTCACCCCTCCACTTT.

V gene TRBV7-9 combines with J gene TRBJ2-7; TRBD1 aligns across 11 bases. The germline gives CDR1 SEHNR, CDR2 FQNEAQ (reference sequence). CDR3 length: 15 amino acids. The J segment lost 4 bases and the V segment lost 5 bases, leaving 7 bases of the junction unmatched. The DNA of the CDR3 is TGTGCCAGCAGCAACAACCGGGACAGGGGGTACGAGCAGTACTTC. This sequence encodes CASSNNRDRGYEQYF.

J is TRBJ1-2 and V is TRBV7-9, with D tentatively TRBD1 (5 bases). The CDR3 is made up of 18 amino acids. The V gene's germline CDR1 is SEHNR and CDR2 FQNEAQ (reference sequence). Trimming pared 1 base from V and 1 base from J, leaving 19 bases between. Here the CDR3 reads CASSLEVDTSSNNYGYTF. The DNA of the CDR3 is TGTGCCAGCAGCTTAGAGGTGGACACCTCCTCGAATAACTATGGCTACACCTTC.

CDR3 loop: CASSPLLGDSEFSYEQYF. Here the CDR3 DNA reads TGCGCCAGCAGCCCCTTATTGGGGGACAGCGAGTTCTCCTACGAGCAGTACTTC. The V call is TRBV4-3, the J call TRBJ2-7, with 7 positions matching TRBD1. Germline lookup yields CDR1 LGHNA and CDR2 YSLEER. There are 18 residues in the CDR3. V was clipped by 4 bases and J by 0 bases; unmatched bases: 15.

The genes are TRBV27 and TRBJ2-7, with D uncertain. There are 13 residues in the CDR3. V shed 3 bases and J shed 5 bases, with 11 bases lying between them. In germline, CDR1 is MNHEY, CDR2 SMNVEV (reference sequence). The CDR3 is CASSFSGRNEQYF. CDR3 nucleotide sequence: TGTGCCAGCAGTTTCAGTGGGCGCAACGAGCAGTACTTC.

The chain uses TRBV9 and TRBJ1-1; 8 nucleotides match TRBD1. Germline V CDR1 and CDR2: SGDLS, YYNGEE. The J segment lost 0 bases and the V segment lost 4 bases, leaving 8 bases of the junction unmatched. CDR3 length: 16 residues. Written as DNA, the CDR3 is TGTGCCAGCAGCCAACGGACAGGGACTTTGAACACTGAAGCTTTCTTT. Its protein product is CASSQRTGTLNTEAFF.

This rearrangement joins TRBV11-2 to TRBJ2-7, with 7 nucleotides matching TRBD1. The trim removed 0 bases at V and 3 bases at J, leaving 5 bases unmatched. The CDR3 is 15 residues long. Per the germline V gene, CDR1 is SGHAT and CDR2 is FQNNGV. The CDR3 DNA follows: TGTGCCAGCAGCTTAGAACCGGGACAGCACTACGAGCAGTACTTC. It codes for CASSLEPGQHYEQYF.

The chain is built from TRBV28 and TRBJ1-4; D may be TRBD1 (6 bases). Germline values: CDR1 MDHEN, CDR2 SYDVKM. The CDR3 is made up of 14 amino acids. V dropped 7 bases and J dropped 14 bases, with 23 bases sitting between them. In nucleotides, the CDR3 is TGTGCCAGCAAGCTTAGCGGGGGGCAGAGAGAGCTGTTTTTT. Encoded protein: CASKLSGGQRELFF.

In this sample, this clone turned up a few times. The chain uses TRBV6-1 and TRBJ1-6; D is possibly TRBD1 (6 bases). Trimming left V 0 bases short and J 8 bases short, with 17 bases between. CDR3 length: 17 residues. Germline-derived CDR1 and CDR2 are MNHNS and SASEGT. CDR3 sequence reads: CASSEAHGTTRDSPLHF. CDR3 bases: TGTGCCAGCAGTGAAGCTCACGGGACAACAAGGGATTCACCCCTCCACTTT.

This chain links TRBV19 with TRBJ1-1; D is possibly TRBD1 (6 bases). Trimming shortened V by 9 bases and J by 1 base, and 18 bases separated the two germline ends. There are 15 residues in the CDR3. CDR1 is LNHDA and CDR2 is SQIVND in the germline V gene (reference sequence). The CDR3 region has the DNA TGTGCCAGCGCCCGTATCAGGGGAGAGAACACTGAAGCTTTCTTT. It encodes CASARIRGENTEAFF.

The chain has TRBV25-1 and TRBJ1-4, with D maybe TRBD1 (6 bases). The V gene's germline CDR1 is MGHDK and CDR2 SYGVNS. V lost 1 base and J lost 1, with 16 bases in between. This CDR3 comprises 18 residues. The CDR3 coding sequence is TGTGCCAGCAGTGAATTTCGCACTGGGGGGCGAACTAATGAAAAACTGTTTTTT. Its protein is CASSEFRTGGRTNEKLFF.

The chain joins TRBV5-5 to TRBJ1-5; 9 bases fit TRBD1. Trimming cost V 4 bases and J 1 base; bases outside gene matches: 15. There are 19 residues in the CDR3. The germline V gene has CDR1 SGHKS and CDR2 YYEKEE (reference sequence). The CDR3 loop is CASSTVFRDRVLSNQPQHF. The CDR3 region has the DNA TGTGCCAGCAGCACTGTATTCCGGGACAGGGTATTGAGCAATCAGCCCCAGCATTTT.

The gene calls are TRBV5-1 and TRBJ2-1, with D possibly called TRBD1 or TRBD2 (5 bases each). CDR3 length: 13 residues. The germline CDR1 and CDR2 sequences are SGHRS and YFSETQ. The V end lost 1 base, the J end lost 9 bases, and 11 bases lay between the germline ends. CDR3 loop: CASSLYGTGEQFF. The CDR3 DNA is TGCGCCAGCAGCTTGTACGGGACCGGTGAGCAGTTCTTC.

This clone has just one count. V is TRBV28 and J is TRBJ1-1; tentative D call: TRBD1 (5 bases). Trimming took 11 bases from V and 6 from J, leaving 19 bases between them. The CDR3 spans 13 residues. Germline CDR1 reads MDHEN; CDR2 reads SYDVKM. The CDR3 region is CAVRGGGIPEAFF. The CDR3 region has the DNA TGTGCCGTCCGGGGTGGGGGAATCCCTGAAGCTTTCTTT.

The chain links TRBV9 to TRBJ1-1; no reliable D call. The CDR3 loop spans 14 amino acids. V was clipped by 2 bases and J by 5 bases, with 13 bases between them. Germline V lookup: CDR1 SGDLS, CDR2 YYNGEE. Here the CDR3 reads CASSVGEGWTEAFF. DNA for the CDR3: TGTGCCAGCAGCGTTGGGGAAGGATGGACTGAAGCTTTCTTT.

V usage is TRBV5-1 and J usage is TRBJ2-1; 13 bases are shared with TRBD2. This CDR3 comprises 15 residues. Per germline, CDR1 SGHRS and CDR2 YFSETQ. V gave up 1 base and J gave up 9 bases; unmatched junction bases: 4. In DNA, the CDR3 is TGCGCCAGCAGCTTGACTAGCGGGAGGGCCGGTGAGCAGTTCTTC. Translation gives CASSLTSGRAGEQFF.

The rearrangement links TRBV9 to TRBJ1-1; D gene unclear. The CDR3 is 13 amino acids. V dropped 1 base and J dropped 8 bases, with 12 bases sitting between them. Germline values: CDR1 SGDLS, CDR2 YYNGEE. The CDR3 sequence is CASSVSTRAEAFF. Here the CDR3 DNA reads TGTGCCAGCAGCGTATCAACTAGGGCGGAAGCTTTCTTT.